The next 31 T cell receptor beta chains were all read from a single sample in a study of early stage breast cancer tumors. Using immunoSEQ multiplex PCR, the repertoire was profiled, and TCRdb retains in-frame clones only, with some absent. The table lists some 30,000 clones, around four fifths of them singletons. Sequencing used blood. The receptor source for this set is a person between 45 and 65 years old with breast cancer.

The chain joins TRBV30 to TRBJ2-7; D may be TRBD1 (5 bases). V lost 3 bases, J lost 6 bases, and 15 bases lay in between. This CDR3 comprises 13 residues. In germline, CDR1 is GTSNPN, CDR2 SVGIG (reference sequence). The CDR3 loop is CAWSVQGVREQYF. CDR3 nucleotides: TGTGCCTGGAGCGTTCAGGGTGTCCGCGAGCAGTACTTC.

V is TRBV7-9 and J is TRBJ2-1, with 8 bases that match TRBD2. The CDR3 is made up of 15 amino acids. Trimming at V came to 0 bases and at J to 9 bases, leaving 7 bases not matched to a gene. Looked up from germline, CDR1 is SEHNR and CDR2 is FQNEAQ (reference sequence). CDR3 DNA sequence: TGTGCCAGCAGCTTAGCCGGGACTAGTAAAGGTGAGCAGTTCTTC. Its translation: CASSLAGTSKGEQFF.

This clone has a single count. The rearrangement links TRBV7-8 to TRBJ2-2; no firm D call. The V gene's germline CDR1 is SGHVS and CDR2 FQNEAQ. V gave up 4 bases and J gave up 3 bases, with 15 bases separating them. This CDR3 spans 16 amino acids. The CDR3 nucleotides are TGTGCCAGCAGCTCCCGAGGTAGCTCTGACACCGGGGAGCTGTTTTTT. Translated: CASSSRGSSDTGELFF. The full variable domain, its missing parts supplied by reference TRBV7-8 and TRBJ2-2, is GAGVSQSPRYKVAKRGQDVALRCDPISGHVSLFWYQQALGQGPEFLTYFQNEAQLDKSGLPSDRFFAERPEGSVSTLKIQRTQQEDSAVYLCASSSRGSSDTGELFFGEGSRLTVL.

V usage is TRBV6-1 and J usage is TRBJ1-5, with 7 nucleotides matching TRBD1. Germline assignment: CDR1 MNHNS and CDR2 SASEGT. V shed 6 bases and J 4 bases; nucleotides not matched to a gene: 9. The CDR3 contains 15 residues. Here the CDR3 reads CASRTRDSLNQPQHF. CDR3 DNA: TGTGCCAGCAGAACCCGGGACAGCCTGAATCAGCCCCAGCATTTT.

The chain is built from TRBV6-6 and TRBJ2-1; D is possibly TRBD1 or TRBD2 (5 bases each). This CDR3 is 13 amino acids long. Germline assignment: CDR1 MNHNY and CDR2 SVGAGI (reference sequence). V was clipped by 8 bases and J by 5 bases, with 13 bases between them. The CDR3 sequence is CASGRGANNEQFF. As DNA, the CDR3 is TGTGCCAGCGGGCGAGGGGCCAACAATGAGCAGTTCTTC.

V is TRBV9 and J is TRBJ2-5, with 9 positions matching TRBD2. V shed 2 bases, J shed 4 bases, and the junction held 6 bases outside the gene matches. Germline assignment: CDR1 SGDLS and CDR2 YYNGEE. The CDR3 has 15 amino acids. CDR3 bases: TGTGCCAGCAGCGTGGCGGGGGGGATAGGAGAGACCCAGTACTTC. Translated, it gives CASSVAGGIGETQYF.

The CDR3 nucleotides are TGTGCCAGCTCACCCGTCCCGACAGGGGGCAACGGCTACACCTTC. Translating gives CASSPVPTGGNGYTF. The rearrangement links TRBV18 to TRBJ1-2, with 10 bases aligning to TRBD1. The germline V gene has CDR1 KGHSH and CDR2 LQKENI. This CDR3 region has 15 residues. J gave up 8 bases and V 3 bases, and 9 bases lay outside the gene matches.

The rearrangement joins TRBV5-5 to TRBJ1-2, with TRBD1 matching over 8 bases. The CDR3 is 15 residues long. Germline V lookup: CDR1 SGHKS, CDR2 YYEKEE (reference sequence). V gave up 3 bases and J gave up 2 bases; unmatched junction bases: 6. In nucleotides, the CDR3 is TGTGCCAGCAGCTCGATGACAGGGGAAAACTATGGCTACACCTTC. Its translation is CASSSMTGENYGYTF.

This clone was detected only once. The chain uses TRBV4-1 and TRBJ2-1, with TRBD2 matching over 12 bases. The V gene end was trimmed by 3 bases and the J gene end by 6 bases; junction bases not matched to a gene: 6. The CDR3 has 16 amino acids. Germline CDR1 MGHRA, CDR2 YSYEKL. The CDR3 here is CASSHSTGLAGNEQFF. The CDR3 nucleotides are TGCGCCAGCAGCCACTCGACGGGACTAGCGGGCAATGAGCAGTTCTTC.

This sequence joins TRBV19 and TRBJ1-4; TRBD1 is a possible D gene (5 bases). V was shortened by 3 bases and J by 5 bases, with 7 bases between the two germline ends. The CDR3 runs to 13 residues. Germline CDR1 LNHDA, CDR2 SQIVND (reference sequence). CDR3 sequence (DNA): TGTGCCAGTAGTATGGGGCTGAATGAAAAACTGTTTTTT. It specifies CASSMGLNEKLFF.

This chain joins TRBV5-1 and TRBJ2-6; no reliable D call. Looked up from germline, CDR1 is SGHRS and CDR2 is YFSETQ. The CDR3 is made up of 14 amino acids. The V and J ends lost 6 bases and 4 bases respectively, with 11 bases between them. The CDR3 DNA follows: TGCGCCAGCATCGCATGGCCGGGGGCCAACGTCCTGACTTTC. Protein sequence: CASIAWPGANVLTF.

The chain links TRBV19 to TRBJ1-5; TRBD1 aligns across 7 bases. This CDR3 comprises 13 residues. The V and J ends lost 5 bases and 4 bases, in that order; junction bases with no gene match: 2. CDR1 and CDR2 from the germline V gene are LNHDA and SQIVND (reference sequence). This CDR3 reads CASSVQGNQPQHF. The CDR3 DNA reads TGTGCCAGTAGTGTACAGGGGAATCAGCCCCAGCATTTT.

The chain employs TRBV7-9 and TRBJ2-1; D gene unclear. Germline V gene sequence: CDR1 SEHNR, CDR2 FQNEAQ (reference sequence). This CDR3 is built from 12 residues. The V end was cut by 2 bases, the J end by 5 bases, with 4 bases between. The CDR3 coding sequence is TGTGCCAGCAGCTTATTTAACAATGAGCAGTTCTTC. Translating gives CASSLFNNEQFF.

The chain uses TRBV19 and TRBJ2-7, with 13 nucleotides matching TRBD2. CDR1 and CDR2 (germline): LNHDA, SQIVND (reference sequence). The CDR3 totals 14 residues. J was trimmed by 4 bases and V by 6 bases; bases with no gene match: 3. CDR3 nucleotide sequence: TGTGCCAGTAGCCTACTAGCGGGAGGGTACGAGCAGTACTTC. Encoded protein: CASSLLAGGYEQYF.

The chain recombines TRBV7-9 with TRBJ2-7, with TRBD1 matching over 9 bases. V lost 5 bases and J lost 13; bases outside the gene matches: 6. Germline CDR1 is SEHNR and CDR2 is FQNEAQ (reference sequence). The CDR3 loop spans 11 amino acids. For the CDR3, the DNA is TGTGCCAGCAGCCCGGGACAGGGTCGCTACTTC. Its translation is CASSPGQGRYF.

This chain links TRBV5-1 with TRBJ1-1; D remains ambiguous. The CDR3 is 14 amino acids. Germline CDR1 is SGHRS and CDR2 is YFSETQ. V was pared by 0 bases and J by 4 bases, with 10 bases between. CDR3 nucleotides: TGCGCCAGCAGCTTGGATGTGGGTCTCACTGAAGCTTTCTTT. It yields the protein CASSLDVGLTEAFF.

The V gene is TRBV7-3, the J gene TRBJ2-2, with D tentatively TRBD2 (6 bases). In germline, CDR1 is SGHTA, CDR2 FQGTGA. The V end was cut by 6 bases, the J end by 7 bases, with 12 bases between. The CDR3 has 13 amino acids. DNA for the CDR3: TGTGCCAGCAGATCGGGAGAGAGCGGGGAGCTGTTTTTT. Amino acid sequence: CASRSGESGELFF.

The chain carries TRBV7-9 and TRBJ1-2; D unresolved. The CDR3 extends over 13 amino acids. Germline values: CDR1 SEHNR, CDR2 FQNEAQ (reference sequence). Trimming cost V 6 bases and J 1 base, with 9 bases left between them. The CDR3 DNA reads TGTGCCAGCAGTTTACCGGTTAACTATGGCTACACCTTC. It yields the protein CASSLPVNYGYTF.

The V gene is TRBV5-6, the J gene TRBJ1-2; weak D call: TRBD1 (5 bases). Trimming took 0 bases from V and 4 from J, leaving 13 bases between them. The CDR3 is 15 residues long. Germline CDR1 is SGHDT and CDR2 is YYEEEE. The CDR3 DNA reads TGTGCCAGCAGCTTGGCCCCCAGGGAGCTCTATGGCTACACCTTC. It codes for CASSLAPRELYGYTF. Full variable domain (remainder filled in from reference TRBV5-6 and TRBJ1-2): DAGVTQSPTHLIKTRGQQVTLRCSPKSGHDTVSWYQQALGQGPQFIFQYYEEEERQRGNFPDRFSGHQFPNYSSELNVNALLLGDSALYLCASSLAPRELYGYTFGSGTRLTVV.

CDR3 in amino acids: CASSTTGPGQKETQYF. DNA of the CDR3: TGTGCCAGCAGTACTACCGGGCCAGGGCAAAAGGAGACCCAGTACTTC. The rearrangement uses TRBV7-9 and TRBJ2-5; weak D call: TRBD1 (5 bases). This CDR3 is 16 amino acids long. Germline V lookup: CDR1 SEHNR, CDR2 FQNEAQ (reference sequence). The V gene lost 6 bases and the J gene lost 5 bases, with 22 bases spanning the gap. Variable domain in full (rest from reference TRBV7-9 and TRBJ2-5): DTGVSQNPRHKITKRGQNVTFRCDPISEHNRLYWYRQTLGQGPEFLTYFQNEAQLEKSRLLSDRFSAERPKGSFSTLEIQRTEQGDSAMYLCASSTTGPGQKETQYFGPGTRLLVL.

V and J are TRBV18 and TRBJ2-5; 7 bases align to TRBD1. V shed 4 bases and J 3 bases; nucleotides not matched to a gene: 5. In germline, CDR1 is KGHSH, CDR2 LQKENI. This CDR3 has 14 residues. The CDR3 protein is CASSRGTAKETQYF. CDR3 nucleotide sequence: TGTGCCAGCTCACGAGGGACAGCAAAAGAGACCCAGTACTTC.

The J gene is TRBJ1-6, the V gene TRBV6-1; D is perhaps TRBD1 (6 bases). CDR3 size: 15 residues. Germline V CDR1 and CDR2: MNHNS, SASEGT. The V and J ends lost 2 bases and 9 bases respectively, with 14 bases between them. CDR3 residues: CASSEKMSGASPLHF. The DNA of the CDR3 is TGTGCCAGCAGTGAAAAAATGTCAGGGGCTTCACCCCTCCACTTT.

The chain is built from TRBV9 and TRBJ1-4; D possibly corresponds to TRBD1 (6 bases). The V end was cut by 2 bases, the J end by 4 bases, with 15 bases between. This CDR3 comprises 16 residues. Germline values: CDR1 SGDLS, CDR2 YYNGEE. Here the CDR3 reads CASSVDPTGNNEKLFF. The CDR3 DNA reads TGTGCCAGCAGCGTCGACCCGACAGGCAATAATGAAAAACTGTTTTTT. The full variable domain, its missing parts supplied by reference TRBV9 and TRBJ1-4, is DSGVTQTPKHLITATGQRVTLRCSPRSGDLSVYWYQQSLDQGLQFLIQYYNGEERAKGNILERFSAQQFPDLHSELNLSSLELGDSALYFCASSVDPTGNNEKLFFGSGTQLSVL.

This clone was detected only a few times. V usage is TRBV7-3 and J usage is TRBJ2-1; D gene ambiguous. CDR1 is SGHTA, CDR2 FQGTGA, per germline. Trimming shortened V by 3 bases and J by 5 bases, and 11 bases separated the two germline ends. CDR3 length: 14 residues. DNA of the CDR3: TGTGCCAGCAGCTTGGCCGGGTACGACAATGAGCAGTTCTTC. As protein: CASSLAGYDNEQFF.

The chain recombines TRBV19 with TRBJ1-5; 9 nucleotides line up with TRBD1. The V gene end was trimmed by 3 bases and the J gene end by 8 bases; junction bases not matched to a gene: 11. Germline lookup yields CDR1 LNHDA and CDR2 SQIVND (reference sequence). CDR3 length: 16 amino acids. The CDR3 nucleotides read TGTGCCAGTAGTATCCCGGGACAGGGAGTTAAGAAGCCCCAGCATTTT. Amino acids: CASSIPGQGVKKPQHF. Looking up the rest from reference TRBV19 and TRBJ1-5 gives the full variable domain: DGGITQSPKYLFRKEGQNVTLSCEQNLNHDAMYWYRQDPGQGLRLIYYSQIVNDFQKGDIAEGYSVSREKKESFPLTVTSAQKNPTAFYLCASSIPGQGVKKPQHFGDGTRLSIL.

In DNA, the CDR3 is TGCGCCAGCAGCTTGGCCTCGGGGGGAGCGGGAGGCGCAGATACGCAGTATTTT. Residues: CASSLASGGAGGADTQYF. V gene TRBV5-1 combines with J gene TRBJ2-3; the match to TRBD2 covers 9 bases. The germline V gene has CDR1 SGHRS and CDR2 YFSETQ. The CDR3 is 18 residues long. V gave up 0 bases and J gave up 4 bases; unmatched junction bases: 12. Full variable domain (missing parts from reference TRBV5-1 and TRBJ2-3): KAGVTQTPRYLIKTRGQQVTLSCSPISGHRSVSWYQQTPGQGLQFLFEYFSETQRNKGNFPGRFSGRQFSNSRSEMNVSTLELGDSALYLCASSLASGGAGGADTQYFGPGTRLTVL.

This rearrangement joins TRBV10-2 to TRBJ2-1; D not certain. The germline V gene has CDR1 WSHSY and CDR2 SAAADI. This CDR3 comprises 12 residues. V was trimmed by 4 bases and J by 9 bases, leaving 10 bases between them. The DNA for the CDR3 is TGCGCCAGCAGTGTGGATTACGGTGAGCAGTTCTTC. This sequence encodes CASSVDYGEQFF.

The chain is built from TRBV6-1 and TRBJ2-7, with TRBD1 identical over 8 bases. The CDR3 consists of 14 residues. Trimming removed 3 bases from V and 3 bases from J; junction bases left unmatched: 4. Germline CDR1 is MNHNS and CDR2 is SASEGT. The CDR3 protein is CASSDEGQVYEQYF. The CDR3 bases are TGTGCCAGCAGTGATGAGGGACAGGTCTACGAGCAGTACTTC.

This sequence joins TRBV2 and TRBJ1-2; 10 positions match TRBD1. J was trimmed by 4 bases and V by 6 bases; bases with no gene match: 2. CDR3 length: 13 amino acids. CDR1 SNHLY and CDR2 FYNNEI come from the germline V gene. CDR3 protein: CASRGDRGYGYTF. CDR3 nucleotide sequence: TGTGCCAGCAGGGGGGACAGGGGCTATGGCTACACCTTC.

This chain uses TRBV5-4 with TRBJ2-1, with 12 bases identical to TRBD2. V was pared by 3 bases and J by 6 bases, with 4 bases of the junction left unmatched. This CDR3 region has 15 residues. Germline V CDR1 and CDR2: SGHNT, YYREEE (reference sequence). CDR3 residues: CASSWGLAGVNEQFF. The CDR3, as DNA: TGTGCCAGCAGCTGGGGACTAGCGGGTGTCAATGAGCAGTTCTTC. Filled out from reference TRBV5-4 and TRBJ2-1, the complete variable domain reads ETGVTQSPTHLIKTRGQQVTLRCSSQSGHNTVSWYQQALGQGPQFIFQYYREEENGRGNFPPRFSGLQFPNYSSELNVNALELDDSALYLCASSWGLAGVNEQFFGPGTRLTVL.

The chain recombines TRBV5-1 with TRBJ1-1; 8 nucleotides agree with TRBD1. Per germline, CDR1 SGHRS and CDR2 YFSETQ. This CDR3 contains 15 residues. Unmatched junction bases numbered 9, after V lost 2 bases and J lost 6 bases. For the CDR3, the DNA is TGCGCCAGCAGCTTTGAACAGGGGGTCAGCGCTGAAGCTTTCTTT. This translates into CASSFEQGVSAEAFF.